This T cell receptor beta chain is from a study of blood T cell repertoires in COVID-19. About the study: Collection of acute and convalescent COVID-19 samples took place in the United States, Italy and Spain. PBMCs, B-cell-depleted T cells, or T cells were the source of the cDNA or gDNA that made up the material.

CDR3 length: 13 residues. The germline V gene encodes CDR1 SGHTA and CDR2 FQGNSA. Trimming cost V 5 bases and J 9 bases, with 14 bases left between them. As processed by the authors: By means of reference gene primer amplification, nucleated cell counts were estimated. Data came from immunoSEQ multiplex PCR; TCRdb stores just in-frame clones and leaves some out. That table gives V, J and clone size, and the DNA gave D and trimming. The data show about 140,000 clones, with 85% to 90% seen just once and approximately 35% held by the top ten. Sequencing used peripheral blood. The source of this sequence is a man between 45 and 60 years old who had recovered from COVID-19. This chain joins TRBV7-2 and TRBJ2-4; a possible D gene is TRBD1 (6 bases). The CDR3 region has the DNA TGTGCCAGCAGCGTAACAGGGAAGGGCATTCAGTACTTC. This sequence encodes CASSVTGKGIQYF.